Below are 8 T cell receptor beta chains sequenced from a single sample in a study of CD8+ T cells in alopecia areata. RNA extraction and reverse transcription yielded cDNA as sequencing template. Method: immunoSEQ multiplex PCR; TCRdb's copy keeps in-frame clones and lacks some. The sample gives 270,000 or so clones, roughly 50% of which show up once; less than 2% is in the top ten. Treatment denoted: oral pan-JAK inhibitor, 5-10 mg twice daily. Specimen: CD4+ T cells sorted from blood, collected at week 24, from a patient treated with tofacitinib. These receptor sequences come from a human donor with alopecia areata.

This clone was recorded only once. The chain recombines TRBV6-5 with TRBJ1-2; D gene uncertain. Germline V gene data show CDR1 as MNHEY and CDR2 as SVGAGI. The CDR3 totals 12 residues. Trimming removed 4 bases from V and 12 bases from J, with 15 bases in between. The CDR3 protein is CASSSASVVDTF. DNA of the CDR3: TGTGCCAGCAGTTCAGCTTCCGTGGTGGACACCTTC.

In this sample, this clone turned up once. Other DNA sequences of this sample code for an identical CDR3. This chain links TRBV7-2 with TRBJ1-1; D remains ambiguous. Germline V gene lookup returns CDR1 SGHTA and CDR2 FQGNSA. The CDR3 has 16 residues. Trimming removed 5 bases from V and 4 bases from J, with 20 bases in between. In DNA form, the CDR3 reads TGTGCCAGCAGCCGCCACGCACAGCGACCAGGCACTGAAGCTTTCTTT. This encodes CASSRHAQRPGTEAFF. Using reference TRBV7-2 and TRBJ1-1 for the parts outside the CDR3, the full variable domain is GAGVSQSPSNKVTEKGKDVELRCDPISGHTALYWYRQSLGQGLEFLIYFQGNSAPDKSGLPSDRFSAERTGGSVSTLTIQRTQQEDSAVYLCASSRHAQRPGTEAFFGQGTRLTVV.

The chain uses TRBV30 and TRBJ2-3; D is possibly TRBD2 (7 bases). Trimming stripped 2 bases from V and 1 base from J, with 13 bases between. CDR1 is GTSNPN and CDR2 is SVGIG in the germline V gene (reference sequence). The CDR3 sequence is 15 residues long. The chain's CDR3 is CAWSPTGRGTDTQYF. DNA of the CDR3: TGTGCCTGGAGTCCCACAGGGAGGGGCACAGATACGCAGTATTTT.

The chain uses TRBV4-1 and TRBJ1-5; D gene unclear. Deletions cut 4 bases from V and 6 bases from J, with 10 bases between. CDR3 length: 13 amino acids. The germline V gene encodes CDR1 MGHRA and CDR2 YSYEKL. CDR3 residues: CASSPGRSQPQHF. The CDR3 DNA reads TGCGCCAGCAGCCCCGGACGGAGTCAGCCCCAGCATTTT.

The gene calls are TRBV19 and TRBJ2-3; D is perhaps TRBD2 (7 bases). Germline-derived CDR1 and CDR2 are LNHDA and SQIVND (reference sequence). The CDR3 loop spans 14 amino acids. The germline V and J ends were trimmed by 6 bases and 2 bases, with 12 bases remaining between them. CDR3: CASSFRGATDTQYF. The CDR3, as DNA: TGTGCCAGTAGCTTCCGGGGGGCCACAGATACGCAGTATTTT. Based on the CDR3 plus reference TRBV19 and TRBJ2-3, the full variable domain is DGGITQSPKYLFRKEGQNVTLSCEQNLNHDAMYWYRQDPGQGLRLIYYSQIVNDFQKGDIAEGYSVSREKKESFPLTVTSAQKNPTAFYLCASSFRGATDTQYFGPGTRLTVL.

There are a few counts of this clone. The chain carries TRBV10-3 and TRBJ2-1, with 10 positions matching TRBD2. The CDR3 is made up of 13 amino acids. J lost 8 bases, V lost 7 bases, and 5 bases had no gene match. The germline gives CDR1 ENHRY, CDR2 SYGVKD. The CDR3 region has the DNA TGTGCCATCATGGCTAGCGGGGGAGATGAGCAGTTCTTC. Translating it yields CAIMASGGDEQFF.

The chain is built from TRBV29-1 and TRBJ1-6, with D hard to call. The CDR3 is made up of 13 amino acids. From germline, CDR1 is SQVTM and CDR2 ANQGSEA. Trimming removed 1 base at V and 7 bases at J, with 8 bases between. This CDR3 is CSVEVAGNSPLHF. The CDR3 bases are TGCAGCGTTGAAGTGGCGGGGAATTCACCCCTCCACTTT.

The V call is TRBV30, the J call TRBJ1-4; D unresolved. The CDR3 totals 13 residues. V was cut by 5 bases and J by 0 bases, with 7 bases left in between. The germline gives CDR1 GTSNPN, CDR2 SVGIG (reference sequence). The CDR3 DNA reads TGTGCCTGGGCCGACGCAACTAATGAAAAACTGTTTTTT. This encodes CAWADATNEKLFF.